These 6 T cell receptor beta chains came from one sample sequenced in a study of blood T cells in healthy people across ages. Using a J-beta primer mix together with a sample-barcoded 5' primer, a second PCR was run for about 7 to 12 cycles. TCRdb re-called the 5' RACE reads through MiXCR, storing one row per CDR3 protein. The sample lists 700,000 to 900,000 distinct CDR3 sequences, roughly 25% occurring once. This same sample was also part of a study on T cells of mothers and their children.

Sample: blood. Source of these receptors: a boy younger than 18 in good health.

V gene TRBV5-1 combines with J gene TRBJ2-5, with 7 bases that match TRBD2. The J call is in doubt because the DNA end fits TRBJ2-7 better. From germline, CDR1 is SGHRS and CDR2 YFSETQ. The CDR3 extends over 14 amino acids. The CDR3 DNA sequence: TGCGCCAGCAGCTGGGAGGGGCCCTCCTACGAGCAGTACTTC. Amino acids: CASSWEGPSYEQYF.

The chain joins TRBV11-2 to TRBJ1-2; no firm D call. From germline, CDR1 is SGHAT and CDR2 FQNNGV. With 6 bases removed from V and 3 bases from J, the gap between germline ends came to 17 bases. The CDR3 contains 15 residues. CDR3 in amino acids: CASSRSSTEYYGYTF. CDR3 DNA: TGTGCCAGCAGTCGTAGTTCGACGGAGTACTATGGCTACACCTTC.

This clonotype came up a few times. The chain recombines TRBV28 with TRBJ1-2; D possibly corresponds to TRBD1 (5 bases). Germline V gene sequence: CDR1 MDHEN, CDR2 SYDVKM. V gave up 8 bases and J gave up 4 bases, with 20 bases separating them. The CDR3 sequence is 15 residues long. The CDR3 region has the DNA TGTGCCAGCCTCCAGAGTCTCGGGGCATCCTATGGCTACACCTTC. It is translated as CASLQSLGASYGYTF.

This sequence joins TRBV20-1 and TRBJ2-1; a weak D match, TRBD1 (5 bases). Trimming pared 2 bases from V and 8 bases from J, leaving 10 bases between. Germline V gene data show CDR1 as DFQATT and CDR2 as SNEGSKA (reference sequence). This CDR3 is built from 12 residues. CDR3 amino acids: CSARRGHDEQFF. Written as DNA, the CDR3 is TGCAGTGCTAGAAGAGGACACGATGAGCAGTTCTTC.

This sequence joins TRBV2 and TRBJ2-7; D remains unclear. Germline CDR1 and CDR2: SNHLY and FYNNEI. The CDR3 is 14 amino acids. Trimming removed 2 bases at V and 4 bases at J, with 12 bases between. The CDR3 spells CASSELFGRYEQYF. The DNA for the CDR3 is TGTGCCAGCAGTGAACTTTTTGGGCGATACGAGCAGTACTTC.

This sequence joins TRBV29-1 and TRBJ1-5, with 7 bases matching TRBD1. The CDR3 consists of 14 residues. V was pared by 6 bases and J by 0 bases, with 5 bases of the junction left unmatched. Germline V gene sequence: CDR1 SQVTM, CDR2 ANQGSEA. The CDR3 DNA reads as TGCAGCGTCAAAAACAGGGGTAGCAATCAGCCCCAGCATTTT. It is translated as CSVKNRGSNQPQHF. Supplemented by reference TRBV29-1 and TRBJ1-5, the full variable domain reads SAVISQKPSRDICQRGTSLTIQCQVDSQVTMMFWYRQQPGQSLTLIATANQGSEATYESGFVIDKFPISRPNLTFSTLTVSNMSPEDSSIYLCSVKNRGSNQPQHFGDGTRLSIL.